The 3 T cell receptor beta chains reported below all come from one sample, sequenced in a study of Ad26.COV2.S vaccination and SARS-CoV-2 variants. Documented treatment: around 19 received Ad26.COV2.S at low or high dose, single or two shots; about 5 received placebo; per-sample allocation not given. Repertoires come from day 63 after the first vaccine or placebo injection. Assay used: immunoSEQ multiplex PCR; TCRdb lists only in-frame clones, some missing. This table holds hundreds of thousands of clones, around 86% found once. Sample: peripheral blood, taken in a trial of Ad26.COV2.S vaccine versus placebo. Receptors originate from a person aged 18-65 years who received the Ad26.COV2.S COVID-19 vaccine or a placebo.

The chain couples TRBV14 to TRBJ2-1; D tentatively reads TRBD1 or TRBD2 (5 bases each). Germline V gene lookup returns CDR1 SGHDN and CDR2 FVKESK. There are 16 residues in the CDR3. The germline V and J ends were trimmed by 0 bases and 8 bases, with 17 bases remaining between them. CDR3 protein: CASSQDGTWDGYEQFF. As DNA, the CDR3 is TGTGCCAGCAGCCAAGATGGAACATGGGACGGCTATGAGCAGTTCTTC.

This chain uses TRBV19 with TRBJ1-1; D is ambiguous. CDR3 length equals 11 residues. V dropped 4 bases and J dropped 3 bases, with 3 bases sitting between them. Germline V gene data show CDR1 as LNHDA and CDR2 as SQIVND (reference sequence). CDR3 region: CASSTDTEAFF. The CDR3, as DNA: TGTGCCAGTAGTACTGACACTGAAGCTTTCTTT.

The CDR3 DNA reads TGTGCCAGCAGCTTAGGGGCCAGCGGCGAGCAGTACTTC. Residues: CASSLGASGEQYF. The chain recombines TRBV7-8 with TRBJ2-7, with TRBD2 as a possible D gene (5 bases). Germline V gene sequence: CDR1 SGHVS, CDR2 FQNEAQ. CDR3 length: 13 residues. The V and J ends lost 1 base and 6 bases respectively, with 10 bases between them.